This entry describes one TCR beta chain. This entry belongs to a study of blood T cell repertoires in COVID-19. As for the study in general: Some COVID-19 samples were acute and others convalescent; all came from the United States, Italy and Spain.

Measured with immunoSEQ multiplex PCR; TCRdb has only the in-frame clones, and not every one. The sample contains tens of thousands of clones, 65% to 85% of which appear only once. The sequence was obtained from a man aged 60 to 75 with acute or convalescent COVID-19. The sample comprised peripheral blood.

CDR3 loop: CATSRVASGVREQYF. The CDR3 coding sequence is TGTGCCACCAGCAGAGTCGCTAGCGGGGTTCGCGAGCAGTACTTC. This chain connects TRBV15 to TRBJ2-7; the match to TRBD2 covers 9 bases. This CDR3 is built from 15 residues. Unmatched junction bases numbered 7, after V lost 1 base and J lost 6 bases. Germline V CDR1 and CDR2: LNHNV, YYDKDF (reference sequence). Combining the CDR3 with reference TRBV15 and TRBJ2-7 gives the whole variable domain DAMVIQNPRYQVTQFGKPVTLSCSQTLNHNVMYWYQQKSSQAPKLLFHYYDKDFNNEADTPDNFQSRRPNTSFCFLDIRSPGLGDTAMYLCATSRVASGVREQYFGPGTRLTVT.